This entry concerns a single T cell receptor beta chain. Its antigen is unidentified. Germline trimming cut 2 bases from V and 2 bases from J; bases unmatched to any gene: 16. CDR3 length: 19 residues. Germline loops: CDR1 MNHGY, CDR2 SAAAGT. The data are from a study of sequential checkpoint blockade in melanoma. Across the whole study: Each arm's sequence ended with maintenance nivolumab. General study results and limits: PD-L1 staining and CD8+ counts, not mutational load, tracked tumor T-cell clonality.

The data were produced by immunoSEQ multiplex PCR, yet TCRdb's version contains in-frame clones alone and is incomplete. The sample yields over a thousand clones, roughly a fifth seen once. As to treatment: randomized to nivolumab then ipilimumab (arm A) or the reverse (arm B). The TCR was taken from a human donor with melanoma. This chain uses TRBV6-8 with TRBJ2-7, with 9 bases lining up with TRBD2. Here the sequenced sample was tumor tissue (inferred from file names), taken from a patient given nivolumab and ipilimumab in sequence. The CDR3 reads CASSYGALIVSGSPYEQYF. CDR3 nucleotide sequence: TGTGCCAGCAGTTACGGGGCCCTGATTGTTAGCGGGAGTCCCTACGAGCAGTACTTC.